This T cell receptor (beta chain) was identified in a study of response to subunit inactivated influenza vaccine. Ten or more counts support this clonotype. TCRdb reprocessed the RT-PCR reads with MiXCR, giving one entry per CDR3 protein. The profile shows some 480,000 distinct CDR3 sequences, approximately 10% of them singletons. The CDR3 has 15 amino acids. Germline-derived CDR1 and CDR2 are DFQATT and SNEGSKA (reference sequence). With 0 bases clipped from V and 12 bases from J, the junction kept 12 bases outside the gene matches. This TCR derives from a man in his fifties or sixties who received an inactivated influenza vaccine. This chain links TRBV20-1 with TRBJ2-1, with 9 bases lining up with TRBD2. The sample in question was PBMCs from blood, obtained 35 to 45 days after vaccination. This CDR3 is CSARDRISGSYTQFF. CDR3 DNA sequence: TGCAGTGCTAGAGATAGGATTAGCGGGAGTTACACGCAGTTCTTC.